These T cell receptor beta chains were read from a single sample in a study of T cells in Graves' hyperthyroidism and ophthalmopathy. TCRdb re-called the multiplex PCR reads with MiXCR, one entry per CDR3 protein. The repertoire holds hundreds of thousands of distinct CDR3 sequences, less than 45% seen once, with roughly 7.2% in the top ten. The sequenced material came from peripheral blood or thyroid tissue (not recorded which). These receptors originate from an adult man with Graves' disease, either hyperthyroidism or ophthalmopathy (not recorded which). Each CDR3 is given with its conserved first and last residue. Expanded clones get a size class; other rows say once, few or many, or leave the size out.

clone size	V gene	CDR3 protein
NA	TRBV5-8	CASSLSGLAGVKAYEQYF
NA	TRBV10-3	CAISASGRTTEAFF
few	TRBV25-1	CASSLRPQGATNEKLFF
once	TRBV12-3/TRBV12-4	CASSAGDPLHF
few	TRBV2	CASSEEGRGSNQPQHF
few	TRBV6-5	CASSSDRVWEQYF
many	TRBV29-1	CSVSRDGDNEKLFF
NA	TRBV24-1	CATNRANQPQHF
NA	TRBV20-1	CSARTVKRETQYF
few	TRBV2	CASSFRTGGDTEAFF
NA	TRBV9	CASSAGRGESGAFF
NA	TRBV10-3	CASSYSLTSGETQYF
NA	TRBV7-6	CASSLVPGINEKLFF
few	TRBV4-2	CASSQDEGYDQPQHF
NA	TRBV6-5	CASSHGTRVENQPQHF
NA	TRBV29-1	CSSEGRARGYTF
many	TRBV9	CASSVKGQGSADPNEKLFF
many	TRBV9	CASSVAPNTEAFF
NA	TRBV29-1	CSFIYTEAFF
NA	TRBV19	CASSIIAGVQYF
many	TRBV24-1	CATSDARPTIQGNYGYTF
few	TRBV10-3	CASGVTGGGGGYTF
many	TRBV7-6	CASSLGAVGADQPQHF
NA	TRBV24-1	CATSDDGQVGDEGYTF
few	TRBV11-2	CASSVGPTSSGNTIYF
NA	TRBV29-1	CSVADRGIGNYGYTF
NA	TRBV7-9	CASSQQGAANYGYTF
NA	TRBV12-3/TRBV12-4	CASSASTRGTEAFF
many	TRBV20-1	CSARDQQYNSPLHF
NA	TRBV12-5	CASGWGGDEQYF
many	TRBV7-9	CASSLGVEAFF
NA	TRBV6-5	CASRAGPGGAFF
many	TRBV12-3/TRBV12-4	CASTDPDTYGYTF
few	TRBV2	CASRQTLNTEAFF
NA	TRBV2	CASGLRETQYF
NA	TRBV19	CASSIGTGKNYGYTF
many	TRBV10-3	CAISDGGGTEAFF
NA	TRBV5-1	CASSLAVGSSYEQYF
NA	TRBV5-1	CASSQGSAGTGELSW
NA	TRBV24-1	CATSPVGQFNYGYTF
once	TRBV5-1	CASESETGFGELFF
NA	TRBV25-1	CASSEPHRDGYTF
few	TRBV12-5	CASGRGWETQYF
few	TRBV20-1	CSAHRGHEQYF
many	TRBV24-1	CATSDRVQGLETQYF
many	TRBV2	CASSEGAMTQYYEQYF
NA	TRBV24-1	CATSERGKRGSPLHF
NA	TRBV2	CASLKGNEKLFF
NA	TRBV29-1	CSLAGRTNEKLFF
few	TRBV20-1	CSARRESDEKLFF
many	TRBV10-3	CAISGDPGGTNYGYTF